The rows below give T cell receptor beta chains drawn from one sample of a study of blood T cell repertoires in COVID-19. Only in-frame clones appear in the TCRdb table, and some are missing; sequencing was by immunoSEQ multiplex PCR. The data show 540,000 or so clones, less than 90% seen once. Sequenced: peripheral blood. These receptors originate from a woman aged 45 to 65 with COVID-19, enrolled during active disease. Both conserved end residues are trimmed from each CDR3. Each record gives: CDR3 protein, V gene, J gene, clone size. Clone size is shown for a subset of rows, as once, few, many or a class of expanded clone.

CDR3 protein: ASSLEGSRRNQPQH; V gene: TRBV7-8; J gene: TRBJ1-5; clone size: -
CDR3 protein: ASSLATGPSTDTQY; V gene: TRBV7-2; J gene: TRBJ2-3; clone size: -
CDR3 protein: ASDLTVAGPGGNTIY; V gene: TRBV11-2; J gene: TRBJ1-3; clone size: -
CDR3 protein: ASSLFSGYGYT; V gene: TRBV6-2/TRBV6-3; J gene: TRBJ1-2; clone size: -
CDR3 protein: SADMMETQY; V gene: TRBV29-1; J gene: TRBJ2-5; clone size: -
CDR3 protein: ASSWENSNQPQH; V gene: TRBV5-5; J gene: TRBJ1-5; clone size: -
CDR3 protein: ASSSPSTGGQPQH; V gene: TRBV28; J gene: TRBJ1-5; clone size: -
CDR3 protein: ASSSQGRETQY; V gene: TRBV27; J gene: TRBJ2-5; clone size: -
CDR3 protein: ASMLWDTQY; V gene: TRBV27; J gene: TRBJ2-3; clone size: -
CDR3 protein: ASSSTGISGYT; V gene: TRBV27; J gene: TRBJ1-2; clone size: -
CDR3 protein: ASSTPGLRTDTQY; V gene: TRBV6-2/TRBV6-3; J gene: TRBJ2-3; clone size: -
CDR3 protein: ASRPNPSGDAKNIQY; V gene: TRBV2; J gene: TRBJ2-4; clone size: -
CDR3 protein: ASCGLAGPQADTQY; V gene: TRBV5-1; J gene: TRBJ2-3; clone size: -
CDR3 protein: ASSLWGGQGYSPLH; V gene: TRBV27; J gene: TRBJ1-6; clone size: -
CDR3 protein: AVRDRSGEQY; V gene: TRBV10-1; J gene: TRBJ2-7; clone size: -
CDR3 protein: ASSPSQGGQPQH; V gene: TRBV18; J gene: TRBJ1-5; clone size: -
CDR3 protein: ASSQGDRGLTDTQY; V gene: TRBV4-2; J gene: TRBJ2-3; clone size: -
CDR3 protein: ASSGDVNTEAF; V gene: TRBV4-2; J gene: TRBJ1-1; clone size: -
CDR3 protein: ASSPTGTSGAFTGELF; V gene: TRBV3-1/TRBV3-2; J gene: TRBJ2-2; clone size: -
CDR3 protein: ASRTTRRGYT; V gene: TRBV19; J gene: TRBJ1-2; clone size: -
CDR3 protein: ASSRRTTYEQY; V gene: TRBV5-8; J gene: TRBJ2-7; clone size: -
CDR3 protein: ASSPSGGAGNTIY; V gene: TRBV5-1; J gene: TRBJ1-3; clone size: -
CDR3 protein: ASSNRDSQETQY; V gene: TRBV7-8; J gene: TRBJ2-5; clone size: -
CDR3 protein: ASSVETGANYGYT; V gene: TRBV9; J gene: TRBJ1-2; clone size: -
CDR3 protein: SASGESGSTDTQY; V gene: TRBV20-1; J gene: TRBJ2-3; clone size: once
CDR3 protein: ASSGGTKNTEAF; V gene: TRBV7-8; J gene: TRBJ1-1; clone size: -
CDR3 protein: SARGAGTQY; V gene: TRBV20-1; J gene: TRBJ2-3; clone size: -
CDR3 protein: ASSGTETEAF; V gene: TRBV2; J gene: TRBJ1-1; clone size: -
CDR3 protein: ASSFPGVAQPQH; V gene: TRBV28; J gene: TRBJ1-5; clone size: -
CDR3 protein: ASSLDLSYSGANVLT; V gene: TRBV5-1; J gene: TRBJ2-6; clone size: once
CDR3 protein: ASSGHRRNEKLF; V gene: TRBV11-2; J gene: TRBJ1-4; clone size: -
CDR3 protein: ASGIQNLEQY; V gene: TRBV2; J gene: TRBJ2-7; clone size: -
CDR3 protein: ASSPFHRDSGGNGYT; V gene: TRBV6-6; J gene: TRBJ1-2; clone size: -
CDR3 protein: ASSSRVSGGYT; V gene: TRBV2; J gene: TRBJ1-2; clone size: -
CDR3 protein: ASSSNSALH; V gene: TRBV19; J gene: TRBJ1-6; clone size: -
CDR3 protein: ASSRKRTNGRIDQPQH; V gene: TRBV6-6; J gene: TRBJ1-5; clone size: few
CDR3 protein: ASSPGTSFLYEQY; V gene: TRBV7-2; J gene: TRBJ2-7; clone size: -
CDR3 protein: ASSLDRQGRHGYT; V gene: TRBV5-1; J gene: TRBJ1-2; clone size: -
CDR3 protein: ASSEWGTGTGGGYT; V gene: TRBV2; J gene: TRBJ1-2; clone size: -
CDR3 protein: AWSVRTLTYEQY; V gene: TRBV30; J gene: TRBJ2-7; clone size: -
CDR3 protein: ASSLGQGTGYT; V gene: TRBV27; J gene: TRBJ1-2; clone size: -
CDR3 protein: ASSAGQVFSGANVLT; V gene: TRBV6-1; J gene: TRBJ2-6; clone size: -